This T cell receptor beta chain was found in a study of siplizumab effects on memory and regulatory T cells. This clone has just one count. Antigen unknown. Germline V gene sequence: CDR1 GTSNPN, CDR2 SVGIG (reference sequence). This CDR3 has 13 residues. The V end was cut by 4 bases, the J end by 7 bases, with 11 bases between. In each sample, approximately 90,000 TCR templates were assayed. Generated by immunoSEQ multiplex PCR, the TCRdb table keeps only in-frame clones and is missing some. Of some 75,000 clones listed, 93% are singletons. Study-level points and caveats: Mappable CD4+ clones that were alloreactive averaged 68.8% Treg-derived with siplizumab versus 26.9% in controls.

Sample: CD8+ T cells sorted from blood. The V call is TRBV30, the J call TRBJ1-6, with unresolved D. This clonotype originated in a human donor in good health. CDR3 nucleotide sequence: TGTGCCTGGACCCCGGACGGGAATTCACCCCTCCACTTT. Encoded protein: CAWTPDGNSPLHF.